Sequencing of this TCR beta chain was carried out in a study of cytomegalovirus exposure and HLA in healthy donors. For the study at large: Among the 300 to 500 donors who were genotyped, roughly 86% fell in the genetic ancestry cluster that is associated with self-reported Caucasian donors. Overall study results and limits: Reportedly, a later analysis found an Asian-associated ancestry cluster had fewer N-insertions than the roughly 700-donor mean.

60 Vbeta and 13 Jbeta primers were used in PCR. Method: immunoSEQ multiplex PCR; TCRdb's copy keeps in-frame clones and lacks some. The table includes 150,000 or so clones, approximately 70% detected once. As for this clone: The antigen remains undetermined.

This CDR3 contains 14 residues. V lost 5 bases to trimming and J lost 7 bases; unmatched junction nucleotides: 8. CDR1 is SGHDT and CDR2 is YYEEEE in the germline V gene. The sequence derives from a woman between 18 and 30 years old in good health and CMV-seronegative. Input material: PBMCs. The chain employs TRBV5-6 and TRBJ1-5; 8 nucleotides line up with TRBD1. The CDR3 nucleotides read TGTGCCAGCAGTTTAGGACAGGGATGGCAGCCCCAGCATTTT. Translation: CASSLGQGWQPQHF.